The clone carrying this T cell receptor beta chain appeared many times. What it recognizes is unknown. This CDR3 has 18 amino acids. CDR1 is ENHRY and CDR2 is SYGVKD in the germline V gene. J was trimmed by 0 bases and V by 6 bases; bases with no gene match: 8. These data belong to a study of T cell repertoires in cytomegalovirus infection. Study-wide findings and caveats: Adding up the frequency of public TCR beta families identified people who carried CMV plus the relevant HLA.

TCRdb recomputed calls from the reads with MiXCR, one row per CDR3 protein. The sample yields under 200,000 distinct CDR3 sequences, roughly 9% seen once. The sequenced sample consisted of PBMCs. V usage is TRBV10-3 and J usage is TRBJ2-6, with 10 bases matching TRBD1. The clonotype comes from a human donor in good health (CMV status not recorded). Some clones in this sample may be carry-over from other donors' samples. The CDR3 spells CAISPGQGPSSGANVLTF. The CDR3 nucleotides read TGTGCCATCAGCCCGGGACAGGGGCCCTCCTCTGGGGCCAACGTCCTGACTTTC.